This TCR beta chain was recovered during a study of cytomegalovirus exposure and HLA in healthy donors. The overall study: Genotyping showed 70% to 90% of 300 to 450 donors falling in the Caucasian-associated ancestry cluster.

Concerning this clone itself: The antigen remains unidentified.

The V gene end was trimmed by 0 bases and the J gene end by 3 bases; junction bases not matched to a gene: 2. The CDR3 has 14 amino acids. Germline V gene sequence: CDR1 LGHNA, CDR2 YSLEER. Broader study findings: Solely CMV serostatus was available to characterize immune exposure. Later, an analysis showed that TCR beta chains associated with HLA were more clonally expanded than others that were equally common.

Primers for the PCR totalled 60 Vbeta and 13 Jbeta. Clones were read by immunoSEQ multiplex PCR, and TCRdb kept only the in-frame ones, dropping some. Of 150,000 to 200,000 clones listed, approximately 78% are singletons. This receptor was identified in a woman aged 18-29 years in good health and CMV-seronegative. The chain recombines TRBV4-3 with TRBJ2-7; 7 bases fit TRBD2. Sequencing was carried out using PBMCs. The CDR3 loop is CASSQESGDYEQYF. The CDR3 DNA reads TGCGCCAGCAGCCAAGAAAGCGGGGACTACGAGCAGTACTTC.